This T cell receptor beta chain is from a study of T-cell memory formation after mild COVID-19. Study context: Clusters were largely donor specific.

It was 5'RACE with constant-segment primers that produced the TCR alpha and TCR beta cDNA libraries, which carried sample barcodes and UMIs. TCRdb re-derived calls from the 5' RACE reads in MiXCR, one entry per CDR3 protein. The profile shows 200,000 to 250,000 distinct CDR3 sequences, about 15% of them singletons. This clonotype was seen a few times. A much larger clone lies a single base off, so this may be a read error. This CDR3 has 13 residues. The V and J ends lost 6 bases and 0 bases respectively, with 7 bases between them. Germline CDR1 MNHEY, CDR2 SVGEGT. The sequence derives from a man aged 18 to 35 who had mild COVID-19 (a few samples of this study predate the infection). Cell type and time point are not known. The material sequenced was PBMCs or a T cell subset sorted from them (not recorded which). This chain uses TRBV6-2 or TRBV6-3 with TRBJ2-3, with D hard to call. CDR3 protein: CASRVTSTDTQYF. The DNA for the CDR3 is TGTGCCAGCAGGGTAACTAGCACAGATACGCAGTATTTT.